These 5 T cell receptor beta chains originate from one sample sequenced in a study of shared clonotypes between healthy human individuals. The data were produced by immunoSEQ multiplex PCR, yet TCRdb's version contains in-frame clones alone and is incomplete. Of fewer than 400,000 clones in the sample, around 74% were seen once. Specimen: memory CD4+ T cells sorted from blood. As for subset: CD45RA-negative fraction. The receptors shown here come from a man aged 25-40 years in good health.

The chain combines TRBV5-1 with TRBJ1-6, with D possibly being TRBD1 (5 bases). Trimming stripped 3 bases from V and 2 bases from J, with 12 bases between. The CDR3 is 16 residues long. Germline V CDR1 and CDR2: SGHRS, YFSETQ. The CDR3 spells CASSSQGSTYNSPLHF. The DNA for the CDR3 is TGCGCCAGCAGCTCCCAGGGTTCAACCTATAATTCACCCCTCCACTTT.

The genes are TRBV28 and TRBJ2-7, with D perhaps matching TRBD1 (6 bases). The CDR3 has 12 amino acids. Trimming pared 10 bases from V and 3 bases from J, leaving 13 bases between. Looked up from germline, CDR1 is MDHEN and CDR2 is SYDVKM. The CDR3 region has the DNA TGTGCCACCGTACAGGGCAGCTACGAGCAGTACTTC. Translation: CATVQGSYEQYF.

The rearrangement joins TRBV5-1 to TRBJ2-6, with 7 bases aligning to TRBD1. The germline CDR1 and CDR2 sequences are SGHRS and YFSETQ. The CDR3 is made up of 16 amino acids. V gave up 7 bases and J gave up 6 bases; unmatched junction bases: 13. For the CDR3, the DNA is TGCGCCAGCGCTCTCTCCATACAGGGGTCGGCCAACGTCCTGACTTTC. Translating gives CASALSIQGSANVLTF.

On this clone: Different DNA sequences within this sample yield the same CDR3. The V call is TRBV7-9, the J call TRBJ2-3, with 9 bases fitting TRBD1. With V trimmed by 5 bases and J by 1 base, 4 bases remained unmatched. The germline V gene has CDR1 SEHNR and CDR2 FQNEAQ (reference sequence). This CDR3 is 15 amino acids long. The CDR3 region is CASSPDRGGTDTQYF. CDR3 nucleotides: TGTGCCAGCAGCCCGGACAGGGGTGGCACAGATACGCAGTATTTT.

This chain uses TRBV5-6 with TRBJ1-4; D not certain. The CDR3 extends over 15 amino acids. V dropped 0 bases and J dropped 3 bases, with 9 bases sitting between them. Germline lookup yields CDR1 SGHDT and CDR2 YYEEEE. The CDR3 DNA reads TGTGCCAGCAGCTTGGGTGGGAGGTCTAATGAAAAACTGTTTTTT. Translation gives CASSLGGRSNEKLFF.